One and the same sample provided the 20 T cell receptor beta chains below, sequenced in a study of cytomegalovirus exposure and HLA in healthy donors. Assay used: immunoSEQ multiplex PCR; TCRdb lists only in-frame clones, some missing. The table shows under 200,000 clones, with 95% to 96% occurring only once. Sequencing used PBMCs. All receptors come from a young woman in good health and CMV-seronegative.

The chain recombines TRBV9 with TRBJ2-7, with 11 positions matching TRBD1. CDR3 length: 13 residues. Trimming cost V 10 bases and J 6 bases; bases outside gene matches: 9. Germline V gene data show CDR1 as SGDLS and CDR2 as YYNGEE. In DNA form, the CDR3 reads TGTGCCGCCCAGGACAGGGGGCCATGCGAGCAGTACTTC. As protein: CAAQDRGPCEQYF.

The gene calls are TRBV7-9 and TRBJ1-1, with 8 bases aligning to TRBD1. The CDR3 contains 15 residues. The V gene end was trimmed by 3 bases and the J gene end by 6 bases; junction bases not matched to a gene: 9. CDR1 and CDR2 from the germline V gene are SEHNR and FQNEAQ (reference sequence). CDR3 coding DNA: TGTGCCAGCAGCTTTACCGCGGGACAGGTGCCTGAAGCTTTCTTT. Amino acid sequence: CASSFTAGQVPEAFF.

The CDR3 DNA reads as TGTGCCAGCTCACCCCCCGGGACAGGGCTTAATGAGCAGTTCTTC. Protein product: CASSPPGTGLNEQFF. The chain employs TRBV18 and TRBJ2-1, with 9 bases that match TRBD1. Germline-derived CDR1 and CDR2 are KGHSH and LQKENI. This CDR3 is built from 15 residues. Unmatched junction bases numbered 7, after V lost 3 bases and J lost 7 bases.

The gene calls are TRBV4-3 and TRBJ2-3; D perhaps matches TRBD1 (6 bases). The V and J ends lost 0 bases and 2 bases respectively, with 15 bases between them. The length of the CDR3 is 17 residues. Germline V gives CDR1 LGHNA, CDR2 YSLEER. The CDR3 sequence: CASSQDPGHLNTDTQYF. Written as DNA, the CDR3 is TGCGCCAGCAGCCAAGACCCGGGACACCTAAACACAGATACGCAGTATTTT.

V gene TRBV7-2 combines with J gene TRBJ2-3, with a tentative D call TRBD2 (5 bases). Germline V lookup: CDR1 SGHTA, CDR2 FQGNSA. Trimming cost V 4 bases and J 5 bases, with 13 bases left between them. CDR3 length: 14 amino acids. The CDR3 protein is CASSSNPGGDTQYF. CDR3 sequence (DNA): TGTGCCAGCAGCTCGAACCCTGGAGGAGATACGCAGTATTTT.

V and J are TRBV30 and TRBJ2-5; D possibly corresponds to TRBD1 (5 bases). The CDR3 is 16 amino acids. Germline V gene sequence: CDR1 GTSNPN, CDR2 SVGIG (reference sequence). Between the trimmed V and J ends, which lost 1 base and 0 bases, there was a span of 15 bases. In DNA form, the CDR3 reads TGTGCCTGGAGTGCCCAGGCAGGGTCCTACCAAGAGACCCAGTACTTC. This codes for CAWSAQAGSYQETQYF.

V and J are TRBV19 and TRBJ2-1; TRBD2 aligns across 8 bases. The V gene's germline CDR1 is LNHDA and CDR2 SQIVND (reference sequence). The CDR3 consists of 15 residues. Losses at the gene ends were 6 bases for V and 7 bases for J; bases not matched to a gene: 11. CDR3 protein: CASSPRGAGGNEQFF. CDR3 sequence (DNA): TGTGCCAGTAGCCCGCGGGGGGCCGGAGGGAATGAGCAGTTCTTC.

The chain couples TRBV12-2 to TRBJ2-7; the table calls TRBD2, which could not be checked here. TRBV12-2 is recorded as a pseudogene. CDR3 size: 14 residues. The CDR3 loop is CASRQRWFGNEQYF. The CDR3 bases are TGTGCAAGTCGCCAGAGGTGGTTTGGTAACGAGCAGTACTTC.

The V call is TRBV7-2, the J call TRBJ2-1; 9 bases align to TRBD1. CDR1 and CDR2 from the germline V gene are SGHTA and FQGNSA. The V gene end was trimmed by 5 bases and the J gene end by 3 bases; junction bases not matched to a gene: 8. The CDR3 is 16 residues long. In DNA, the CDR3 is TGTGCCAGCAGCCCCCGGACAGGGGAAATCTACAATGAGCAGTTCTTC. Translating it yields CASSPRTGEIYNEQFF.

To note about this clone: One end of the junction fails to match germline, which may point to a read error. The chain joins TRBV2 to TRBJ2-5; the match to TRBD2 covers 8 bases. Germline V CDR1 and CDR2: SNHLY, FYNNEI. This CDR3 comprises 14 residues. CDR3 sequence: CASREGLAKETQYF. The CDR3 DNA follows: TGTGCCAGCAGAGAAGGACTAGCCAAAGAGACCCAGTACTTC.

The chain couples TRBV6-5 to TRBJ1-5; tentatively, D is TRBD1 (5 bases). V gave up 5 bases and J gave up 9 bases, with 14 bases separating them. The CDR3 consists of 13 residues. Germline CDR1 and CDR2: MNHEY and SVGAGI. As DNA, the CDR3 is TGTGCCAGCAGTCGGGGGTTTGGTCTGCCCCAGCATTTT. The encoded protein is CASSRGFGLPQHF.

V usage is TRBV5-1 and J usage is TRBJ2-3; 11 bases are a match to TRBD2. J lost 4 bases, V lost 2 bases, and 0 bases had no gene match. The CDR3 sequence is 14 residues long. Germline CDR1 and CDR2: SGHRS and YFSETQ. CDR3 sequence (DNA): TGCGCCAGCAGCTTACTAGCGGGGGCAGATACGCAGTATTTT. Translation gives CASSLLAGADTQYF.

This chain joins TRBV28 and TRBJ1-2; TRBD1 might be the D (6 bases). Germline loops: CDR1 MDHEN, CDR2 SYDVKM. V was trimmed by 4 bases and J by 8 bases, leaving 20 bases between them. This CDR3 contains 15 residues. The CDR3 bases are TGTGCCAGCAGTTCAGGGGTTCCGGTGCCGTGGGGCTACACCTTC. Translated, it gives CASSSGVPVPWGYTF.

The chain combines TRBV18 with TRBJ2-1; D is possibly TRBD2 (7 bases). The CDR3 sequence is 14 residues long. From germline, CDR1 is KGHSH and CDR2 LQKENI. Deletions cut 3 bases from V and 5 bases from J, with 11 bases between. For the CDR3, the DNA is TGTGCCAGCTCACCGCGGGGGCTCCACAATGAGCAGTTCTTC. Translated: CASSPRGLHNEQFF.

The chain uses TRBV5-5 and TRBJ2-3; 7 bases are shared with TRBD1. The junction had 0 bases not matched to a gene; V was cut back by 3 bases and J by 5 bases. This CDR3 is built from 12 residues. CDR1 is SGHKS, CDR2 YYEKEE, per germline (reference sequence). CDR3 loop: CASSSGGDTQYF. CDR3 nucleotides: TGTGCCAGCAGCTCAGGGGGAGATACGCAGTATTTT.

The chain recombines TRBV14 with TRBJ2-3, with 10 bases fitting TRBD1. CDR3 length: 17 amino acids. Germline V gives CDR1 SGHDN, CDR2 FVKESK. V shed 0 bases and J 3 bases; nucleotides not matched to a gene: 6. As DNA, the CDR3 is TGTGCCAGCAGCCAAGAATTTCGACAGGGGGCGACAGATACGCAGTATTTT. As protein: CASSQEFRQGATDTQYF.

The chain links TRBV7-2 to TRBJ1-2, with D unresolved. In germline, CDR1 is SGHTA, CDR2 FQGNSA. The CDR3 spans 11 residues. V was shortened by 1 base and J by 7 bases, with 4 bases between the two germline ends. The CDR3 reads CASSLGAGYTF. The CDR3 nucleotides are TGTGCCAGCAGCTTAGGGGCTGGCTACACCTTC.

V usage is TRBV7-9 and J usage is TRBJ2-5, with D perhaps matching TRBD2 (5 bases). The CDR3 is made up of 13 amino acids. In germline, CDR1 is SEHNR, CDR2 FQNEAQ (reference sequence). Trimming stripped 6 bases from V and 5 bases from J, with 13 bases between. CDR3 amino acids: CASRRFPGETQYF. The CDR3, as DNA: TGTGCCAGCAGACGATTCCCGGGGGAGACCCAGTACTTC.

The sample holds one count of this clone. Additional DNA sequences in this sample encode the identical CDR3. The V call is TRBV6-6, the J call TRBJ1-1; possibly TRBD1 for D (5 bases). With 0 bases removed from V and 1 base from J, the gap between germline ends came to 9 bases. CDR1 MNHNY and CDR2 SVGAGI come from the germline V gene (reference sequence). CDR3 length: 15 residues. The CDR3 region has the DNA TGTGCCAGCAGTTACTCGGGGCAGGGGAACACTGAAGCTTTCTTT. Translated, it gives CASSYSGQGNTEAFF.

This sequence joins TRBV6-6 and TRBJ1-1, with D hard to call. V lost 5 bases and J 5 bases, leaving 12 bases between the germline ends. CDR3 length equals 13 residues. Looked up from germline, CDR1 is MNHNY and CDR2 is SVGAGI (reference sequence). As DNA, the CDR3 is TGTGCCAGCAGTCCTTCGGGTAGGACTGAAGCTTTCTTT. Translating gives CASSPSGRTEAFF.